These 5 T cell receptor beta chains share one sample of origin, sequenced in a study of blood T cells in healthy people across ages. The use of a sample-barcoded 5' primer and a J-beta primer mix characterized a second PCR of roughly 7 to 12 cycles. TCRdb passed the 5' RACE reads through MiXCR, listing each CDR3 protein once. The sample yields 780,000 or so distinct CDR3 sequences, roughly 25% seen once. This sample was also put to use in a study of T cells of mothers and their children.

Material for sequencing was blood. Every receptor here comes from a boy aged 5-17 years in good health.

This clonotype was counted only a few times. The chain combines TRBV5-1 with TRBJ2-1; TRBD1 is a possible D gene (6 bases). The CDR3 contains 13 residues. V lost 4 bases and J 5 bases, leaving 10 bases between the germline ends. Germline V gives CDR1 SGHRS, CDR2 YFSETQ. As DNA, the CDR3 is TGCGCCAGCAGCGTCGGACAGCACAATGAGCAGTTCTTC. This sequence encodes CASSVGQHNEQFF. Complete variable domain (other parts from reference TRBV5-1 and TRBJ2-1): KAGVTQTPRYLIKTRGQQVTLSCSPISGHRSVSWYQQTPGQGLQFLFEYFSETQRNKGNFPGRFSGRQFSNSRSEMNVSTLELGDSALYLCASSVGQHNEQFFGPGTRLTVL.

The chain uses TRBV7-2 and TRBJ2-5, with D possibly being TRBD2 (6 bases). V was pared by 0 bases and J by 1 base, with 24 bases between. CDR3 size: 20 residues. Germline-derived CDR1 and CDR2 are SGHTA and FQGNSA. CDR3 sequence reads: CASSLANGGSPSFIQETQYF. CDR3 nucleotides: TGTGCCAGCAGCTTAGCGAATGGGGGGAGTCCCAGTTTTATCCAAGAGACCCAGTACTTC.

Written as DNA, the CDR3 is TGTGCCAGCAGGCGCAGTGGGGCCCAAGAGACCCAGTACTTC. Amino acid sequence: CASRRSGAQETQYF. The gene calls are TRBV27 and TRBJ2-5; possible D gene TRBD1, 5 bases. Germline CDR1 MNHEY, CDR2 SMNVEV (reference sequence). With 6 bases removed from V and 1 base from J, the gap between germline ends came to 12 bases. The CDR3 is made up of 14 amino acids.

This clonotype occurred once. A much more abundant neighbour one base away suggests this may be a read error. V and J are TRBV4-1 and TRBJ1-1, with 11 positions matching TRBD1. This CDR3 has 16 amino acids. Per germline, CDR1 MGHRA and CDR2 YSYEKL. The CDR3 loop is CASSQGDRGMNTGAFF. For the CDR3, the DNA is TGCGCCAGCAGCCAAGGGGACAGGGGGATGAACACTGGAGCTTTCTTT.

This clonotype was found many times. The rearrangement links TRBV29-1 to TRBJ2-4, with 11 nucleotides matching TRBD1. V was pared by 7 bases and J by 2 bases, with 4 bases of the junction left unmatched. This CDR3 has 14 amino acids. Per germline, CDR1 SQVTM and CDR2 ANQGSEA. For the CDR3, the DNA is TGCAGCGCCAGGACAGGGGGCACCAAAAACATTCAGTACTTC. Its translation is CSARTGGTKNIQYF.